This note documents a single TCR beta chain sequence. Its antigen is unidentified. Method: immunoSEQ multiplex PCR; TCRdb's copy keeps in-frame clones and lacks some. Here the sample spans 130,000 or so clones, 85% to 95% being singletons. These data are taken from a study of T cell responses to AZD1222 COVID-19 vaccine. General study results and limits: Spike was spanned by vaccine-associated CD4 TCRs, with dominance at 160-218 and 743-854.

CDR1 and CDR2 (germline): LGHNA, YSLEER. The V end lost 0 bases, the J end lost 8 bases, and 22 bases lay between the germline ends. CDR3 length equals 17 residues. The receptor was derived from an adult in good health. The sequencing used peripheral blood, collected on day 0 of MenACWY control vaccination. The V and J genes are TRBV4-3 and TRBJ1-2; possible D gene TRBD1, 5 bases. The CDR3 loop is CASSQESASWGIEGYTF. Written as DNA, the CDR3 is TGCGCCAGCAGCCAAGAATCCGCCTCCTGGGGGATAGAAGGCTACACCTTC.